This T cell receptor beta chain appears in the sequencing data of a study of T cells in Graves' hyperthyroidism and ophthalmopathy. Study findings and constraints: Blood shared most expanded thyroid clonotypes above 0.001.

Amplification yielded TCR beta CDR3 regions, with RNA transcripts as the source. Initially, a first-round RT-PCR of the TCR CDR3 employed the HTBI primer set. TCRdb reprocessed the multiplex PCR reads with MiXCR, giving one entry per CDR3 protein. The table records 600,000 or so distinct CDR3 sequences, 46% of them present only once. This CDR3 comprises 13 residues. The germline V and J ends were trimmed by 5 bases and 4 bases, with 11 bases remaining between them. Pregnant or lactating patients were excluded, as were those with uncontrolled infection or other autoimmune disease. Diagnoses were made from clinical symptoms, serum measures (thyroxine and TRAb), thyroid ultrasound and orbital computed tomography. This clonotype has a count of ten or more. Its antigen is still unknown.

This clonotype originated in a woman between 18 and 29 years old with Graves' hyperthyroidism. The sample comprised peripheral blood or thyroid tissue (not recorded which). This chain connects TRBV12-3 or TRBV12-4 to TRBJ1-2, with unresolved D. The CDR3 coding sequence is TGTGCCAGCAGTCCCAGTGAAACCTATGGCTACACCTTC. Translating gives CASSPSETYGYTF.